This T cell receptor (beta chain) originates from a study of cytomegalovirus exposure and HLA in healthy donors. Study-wide results and limits: Among TCR beta chains, those listed as cytomegalovirus-associated numbered around 160. Per a prior analysis, the majority of TCR beta V segments were productive roughly 90% or roughly 30% of the time.

With regard to this clone: Antigen: not known.

The CDR3 consists of 13 residues. CDR1 is SGHTA and CDR2 is FQGNSA in the germline V gene. With 3 bases removed from V and 3 bases from J, the gap between germline ends came to 6 bases. Primers for the PCR totalled 60 Vbeta and 13 Jbeta. Method: immunoSEQ multiplex PCR; TCRdb's copy keeps in-frame clones and lacks some. The sample lists approximately 110,000 clones, more than 60% occurring once. Input material: PBMCs. The V call is TRBV7-2, the J call TRBJ1-3; D is undetermined. This clonotype originated in a woman aged 60-75 years in good health and CMV-seropositive. In nucleotides, the CDR3 is TGTGCCAGCAGCTTCGCAGGTGGAAACACCATATATTTT. Translation gives CASSFAGGNTIYF.